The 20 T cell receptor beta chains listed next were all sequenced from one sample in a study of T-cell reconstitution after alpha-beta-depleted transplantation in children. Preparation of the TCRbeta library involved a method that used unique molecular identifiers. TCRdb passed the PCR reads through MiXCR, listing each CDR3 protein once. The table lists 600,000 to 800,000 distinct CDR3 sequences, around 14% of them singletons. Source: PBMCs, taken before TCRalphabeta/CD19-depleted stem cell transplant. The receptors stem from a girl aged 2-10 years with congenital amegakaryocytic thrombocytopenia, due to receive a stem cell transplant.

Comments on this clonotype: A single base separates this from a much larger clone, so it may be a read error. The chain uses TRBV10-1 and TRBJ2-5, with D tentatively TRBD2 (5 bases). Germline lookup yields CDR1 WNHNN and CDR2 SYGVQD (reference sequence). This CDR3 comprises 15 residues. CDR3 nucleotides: TGCGCCAGCAGTCCCCGGGGTGGCCGAAGTGAGACCCAGCACTTC. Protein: CASSPRGGRSETQHF.

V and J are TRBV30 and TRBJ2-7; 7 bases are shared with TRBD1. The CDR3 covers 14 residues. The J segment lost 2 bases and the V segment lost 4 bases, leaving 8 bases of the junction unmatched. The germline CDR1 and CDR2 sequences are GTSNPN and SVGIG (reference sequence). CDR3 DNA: TGTGCCTGGACCCCGGACAGGCCAACCTACGAGCAGTACTTC. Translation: CAWTPDRPTYEQYF.

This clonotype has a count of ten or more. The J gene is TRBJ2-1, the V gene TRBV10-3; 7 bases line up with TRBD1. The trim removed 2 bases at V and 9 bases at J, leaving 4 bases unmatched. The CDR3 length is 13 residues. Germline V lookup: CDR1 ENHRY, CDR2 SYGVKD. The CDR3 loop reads CAISEDRAFEQFF. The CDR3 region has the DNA TGTGCCATCAGTGAGGACAGGGCGTTTGAGCAGTTCTTC.

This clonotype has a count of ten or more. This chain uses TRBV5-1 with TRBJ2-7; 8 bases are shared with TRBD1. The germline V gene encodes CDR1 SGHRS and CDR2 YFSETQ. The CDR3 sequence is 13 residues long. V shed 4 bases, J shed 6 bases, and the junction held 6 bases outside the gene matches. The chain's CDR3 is CASSLRQGIEQYF. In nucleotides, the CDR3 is TGCGCCAGCAGCCTTCGACAGGGGATCGAGCAGTACTTC.

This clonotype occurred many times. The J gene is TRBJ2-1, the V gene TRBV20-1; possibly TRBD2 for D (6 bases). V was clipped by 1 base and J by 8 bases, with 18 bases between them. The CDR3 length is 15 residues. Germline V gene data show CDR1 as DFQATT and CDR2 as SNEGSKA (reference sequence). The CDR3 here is CSARASGLEGYEQFF. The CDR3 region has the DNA TGCAGTGCTAGAGCGTCGGGACTGGAGGGGTATGAGCAGTTCTTC.

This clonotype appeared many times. Here the CDR3 DNA reads TGCAGAGCCGCGGGACTAGATAGCACAGATACGCAGTATTTT. This gives the protein CRAAGLDSTDTQYF. The chain is built from TRBV20-1 and TRBJ2-3; 8 bases fit TRBD2. The CDR3 has 14 amino acids. CDR1 is DFQATT, CDR2 SNEGSKA, per germline (reference sequence).

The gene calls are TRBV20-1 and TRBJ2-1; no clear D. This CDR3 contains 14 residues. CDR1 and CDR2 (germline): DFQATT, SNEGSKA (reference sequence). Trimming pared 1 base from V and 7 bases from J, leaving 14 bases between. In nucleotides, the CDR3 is TGCAGTGCTAGAGGTCAAAACCTGGTTAATGAGCAGTTCTTC. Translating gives CSARGQNLVNEQFF.

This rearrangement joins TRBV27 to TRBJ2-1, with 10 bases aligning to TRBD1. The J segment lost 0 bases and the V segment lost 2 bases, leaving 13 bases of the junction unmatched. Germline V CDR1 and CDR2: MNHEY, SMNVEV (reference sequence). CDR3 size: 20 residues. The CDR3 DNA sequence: TGTGCCAGCAGTTTACCTTCGACAGGGGGCTTTGCGAGCTCCTACAATGAGCAGTTCTTC. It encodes CASSLPSTGGFASSYNEQFF.

CDR3 coding DNA: TGCGCCAGCAGTGAGGCCCGACTAGCGGGAGCATTAGATACGCAGTATTTT. This codes for CASSEARLAGALDTQYF. This rearrangement joins TRBV10-2 to TRBJ2-3; 12 bases fit TRBD2. Germline trimming cut 2 bases from V and 5 bases from J; bases unmatched to any gene: 8. Germline CDR1 reads WSHSY; CDR2 reads SAAADI. The CDR3 covers 17 residues.

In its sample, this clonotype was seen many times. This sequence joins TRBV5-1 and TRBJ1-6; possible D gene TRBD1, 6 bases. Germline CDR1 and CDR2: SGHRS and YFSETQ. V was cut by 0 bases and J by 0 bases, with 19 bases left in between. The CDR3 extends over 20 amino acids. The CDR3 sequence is CASSLGQQGPSGSYNSPLHF. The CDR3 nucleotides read TGCGCCAGCAGCTTGGGGCAACAGGGTCCCAGCGGCTCCTATAATTCACCCCTCCACTTT.

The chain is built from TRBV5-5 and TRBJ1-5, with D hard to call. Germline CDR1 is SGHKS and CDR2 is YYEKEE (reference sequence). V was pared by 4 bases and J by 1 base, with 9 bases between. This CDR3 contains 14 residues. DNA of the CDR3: TGTGCCAGCAGCCGGCTAAGAAGCAATCAGCCCCAGCATTTT. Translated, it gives CASSRLRSNQPQHF.

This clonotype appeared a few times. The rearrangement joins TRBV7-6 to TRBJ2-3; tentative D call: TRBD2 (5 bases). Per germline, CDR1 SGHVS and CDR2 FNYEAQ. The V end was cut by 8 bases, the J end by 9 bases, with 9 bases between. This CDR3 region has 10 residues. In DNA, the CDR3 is TGTGCCAGCGGGAGCCCCACGCAGTATTTT. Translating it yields CASGSPTQYF.

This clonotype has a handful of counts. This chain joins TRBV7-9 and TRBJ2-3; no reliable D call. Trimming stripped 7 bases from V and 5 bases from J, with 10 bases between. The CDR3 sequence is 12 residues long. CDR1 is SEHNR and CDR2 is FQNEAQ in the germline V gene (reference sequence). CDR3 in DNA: TGTGCCAGCACCAAAGTGGGAGATACGCAGTATTTT. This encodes CASTKVGDTQYF.

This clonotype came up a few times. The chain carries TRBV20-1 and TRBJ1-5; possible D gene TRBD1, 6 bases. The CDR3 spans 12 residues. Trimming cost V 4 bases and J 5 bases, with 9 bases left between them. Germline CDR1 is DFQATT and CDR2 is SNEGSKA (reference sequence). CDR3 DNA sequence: TGCAGTGCTACCCCAGGGGATCAGCCCCAGCATTTT. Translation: CSATPGDQPQHF.

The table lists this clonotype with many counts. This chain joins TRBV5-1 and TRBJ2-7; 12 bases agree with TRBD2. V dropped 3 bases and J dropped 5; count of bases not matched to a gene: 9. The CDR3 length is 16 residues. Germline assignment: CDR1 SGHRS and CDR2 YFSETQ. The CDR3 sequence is CASSSVTSGSSHEQYF. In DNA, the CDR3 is TGCGCCAGCAGCTCTGTGACTAGCGGGAGTTCCCACGAGCAGTACTTC.

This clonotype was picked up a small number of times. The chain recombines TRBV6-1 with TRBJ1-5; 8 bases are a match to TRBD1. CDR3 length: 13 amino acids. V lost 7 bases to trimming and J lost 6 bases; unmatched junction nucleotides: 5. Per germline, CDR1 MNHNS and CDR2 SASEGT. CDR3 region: CASKGQDGQPQHF. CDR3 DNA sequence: TGTGCCAGCAAGGGACAGGACGGTCAGCCCCAGCATTTT.

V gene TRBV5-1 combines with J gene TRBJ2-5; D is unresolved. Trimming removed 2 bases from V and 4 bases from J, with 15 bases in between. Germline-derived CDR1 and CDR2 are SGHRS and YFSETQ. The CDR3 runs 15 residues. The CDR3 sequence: CASSFGVFAPETQYF. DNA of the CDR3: TGCGCCAGCAGCTTTGGGGTGTTCGCGCCAGAGACCCAGTACTTC.

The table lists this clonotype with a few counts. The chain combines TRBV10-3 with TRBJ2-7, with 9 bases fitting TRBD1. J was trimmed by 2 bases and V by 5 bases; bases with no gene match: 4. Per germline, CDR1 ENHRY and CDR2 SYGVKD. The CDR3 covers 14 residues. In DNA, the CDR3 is TGTGCCATCAGTCCGGGACAGGGACCCTACGAGCAGTACTTC. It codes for CAISPGQGPYEQYF.

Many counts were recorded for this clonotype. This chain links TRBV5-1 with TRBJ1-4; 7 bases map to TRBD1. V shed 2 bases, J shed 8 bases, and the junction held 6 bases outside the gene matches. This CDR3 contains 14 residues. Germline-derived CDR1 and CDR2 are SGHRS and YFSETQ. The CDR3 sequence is CASSFRQGNEKLFF. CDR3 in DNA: TGCGCCAGCAGCTTCCGACAGGGAAACGAAAAACTGTTTTTT. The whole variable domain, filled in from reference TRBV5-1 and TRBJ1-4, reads KAGVTQTPRYLIKTRGQQVTLSCSPISGHRSVSWYQQTPGQGLQFLFEYFSETQRNKGNFPGRFSGRQFSNSRSEMNVSTLELGDSALYLCASSFRQGNEKLFFGSGTQLSVL.

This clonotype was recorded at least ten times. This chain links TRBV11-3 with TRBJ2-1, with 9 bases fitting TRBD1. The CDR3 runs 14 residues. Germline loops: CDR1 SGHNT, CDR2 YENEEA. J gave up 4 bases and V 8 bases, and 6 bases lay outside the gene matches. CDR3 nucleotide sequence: TGTGCCAGCTCCCGCGGGACAGGGTACAATGAGCAGTTCTTC. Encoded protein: CASSRGTGYNEQFF.